The clone carrying this TCR beta chain was observed a handful of times. Its specificity is not known. V lost 0 bases to trimming and J lost 8 bases; unmatched junction nucleotides: 10. The CDR3 covers 16 residues. Per germline, CDR1 SGHRS and CDR2 YFSETQ. Sequencing used immunoSEQ multiplex PCR; TCRdb keeps in-frame clones, though not all of them. The sample has 65,000 to 95,000 clones, approximately 86% seen once. This specimen comes from a study of cytotoxic CD8 clonotypes in ibrutinib-treated CLL. Whole-study findings and limits: Baseline-level clonality went beyond age-matched healthy donors and moved in step with circulating CD8+ T-cell counts.

This clonotype originated in a human donor with chronic lymphocytic leukemia. This chain connects TRBV5-1 to TRBJ2-3, with 9 nucleotides matching TRBD2. Sequences were derived from PBMCs, sampled before ibrutinib treatment. Here the CDR3 DNA reads TGCGCCAGCAGCTTGGTGTCCGGCGGGAGGGCCTCTACGCAGTATTTT. It translates to CASSLVSGGRASTQYF.